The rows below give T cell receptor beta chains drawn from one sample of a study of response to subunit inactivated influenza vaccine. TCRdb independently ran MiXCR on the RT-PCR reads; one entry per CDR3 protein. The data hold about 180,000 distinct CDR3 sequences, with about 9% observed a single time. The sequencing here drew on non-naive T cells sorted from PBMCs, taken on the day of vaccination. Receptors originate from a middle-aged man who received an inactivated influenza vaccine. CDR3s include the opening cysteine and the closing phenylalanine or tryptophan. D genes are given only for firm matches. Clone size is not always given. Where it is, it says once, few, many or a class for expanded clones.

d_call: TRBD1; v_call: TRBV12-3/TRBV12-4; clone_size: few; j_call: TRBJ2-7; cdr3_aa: CASRPKTGGGSYEQYF; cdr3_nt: TGTGCCAGCAGGCCAAAAACAGGGGGCGGCTCCTACGAGCAGTACTTC
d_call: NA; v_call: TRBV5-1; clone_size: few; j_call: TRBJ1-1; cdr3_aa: CASSFESGFSTEAFF; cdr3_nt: TGCGCCAGCAGTTTTGAGTCGGGGTTTAGCACTGAAGCTTTCTTT
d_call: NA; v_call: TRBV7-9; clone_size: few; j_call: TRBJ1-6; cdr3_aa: CASSYGTLTQGSPLHF; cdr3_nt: TGTGCCAGCAGCTACGGGACCTTAACACAGGGTTCACCCCTCCACTTT
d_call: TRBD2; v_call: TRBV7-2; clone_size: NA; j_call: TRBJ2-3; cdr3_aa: CASSLSLAGRHTQYF; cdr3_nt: TGTGCCAGCAGCTTATCACTAGCGGGCCGTCATACGCAGTATTTT
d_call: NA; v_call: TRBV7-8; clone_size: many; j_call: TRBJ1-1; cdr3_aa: CASSFRQLPLSTEAFF; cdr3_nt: TGTGCCAGCAGCTTTCGACAGCTACCCTTATCCACTGAAGCTTTCTTT
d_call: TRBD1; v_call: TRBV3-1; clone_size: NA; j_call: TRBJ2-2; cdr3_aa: CASSQERTGGTGELFF; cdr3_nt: TGTGCCAGCAGCCAAGAGAGGACAGGGGGTACCGGGGAGCTGTTTTTT
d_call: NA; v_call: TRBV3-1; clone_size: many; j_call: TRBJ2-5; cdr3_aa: CASNAQPFQETQYF; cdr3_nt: TGTGCCAGCAATGCCCAACCGTTTCAAGAGACCCAGTACTTC
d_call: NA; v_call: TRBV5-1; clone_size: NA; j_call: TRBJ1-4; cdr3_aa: CASSLVGSTLEEKLFF; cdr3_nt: TGCGCCAGCAGCTTGGTGGGGTCGACCCTCGAGGAAAAACTGTTTTTT
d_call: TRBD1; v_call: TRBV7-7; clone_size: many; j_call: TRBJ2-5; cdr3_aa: CASSRTTGTEETQYF; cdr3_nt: TGTGCCAGCAGCCGGACCACCGGGACAGAAGAGACCCAGTACTTC
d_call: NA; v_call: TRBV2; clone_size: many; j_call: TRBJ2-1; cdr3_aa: CASREGAHYNEQFF; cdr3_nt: TGTGCCAGCAGGGAGGGGGCCCACTACAATGAGCAGTTCTTC
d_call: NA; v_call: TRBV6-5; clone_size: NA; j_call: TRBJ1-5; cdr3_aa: CASSYSGRLPNQPQHF; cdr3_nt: TGTGCCAGCAGTTACTCGGGACGCTTACCCAATCAGCCCCAGCATTTT
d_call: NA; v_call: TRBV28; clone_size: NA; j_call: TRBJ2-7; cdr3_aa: CASSLSPGRGSYEQYF; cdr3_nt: TGTGCCAGCAGTTTAAGTCCGGGCAGGGGCTCCTACGAGCAGTACTTC
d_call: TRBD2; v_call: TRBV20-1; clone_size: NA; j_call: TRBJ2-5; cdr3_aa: CSARDLREYETQYF; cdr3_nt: TGCAGTGCTAGAGATCTGCGGGAGTACGAGACCCAGTACTTC
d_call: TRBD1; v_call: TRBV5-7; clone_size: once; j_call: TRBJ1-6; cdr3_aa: CASKEQGAYNSPLHF; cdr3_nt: TGTGCCAGCAAGGAACAGGGGGCGTATAATTCACCCCTCCACTTT
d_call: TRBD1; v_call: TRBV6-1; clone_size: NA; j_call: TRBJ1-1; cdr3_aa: CASSEPGQKAFF; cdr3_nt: TGTGCCAGCAGTGAGCCGGGACAGAAAGCTTTCTTT
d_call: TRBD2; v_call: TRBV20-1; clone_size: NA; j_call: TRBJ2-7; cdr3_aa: CSAPTGTSGRADSYEQYF; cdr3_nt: TGCAGTGCCCCCACCGGGACTAGCGGGAGGGCCGATAGTTACGAGCAGTACTTC
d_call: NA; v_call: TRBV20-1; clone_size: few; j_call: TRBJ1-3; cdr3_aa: CSAREGGSGNTIYF; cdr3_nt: TGCAGTGCTAGAGAGGGGGGTTCAGGAAACACCATATATTTT
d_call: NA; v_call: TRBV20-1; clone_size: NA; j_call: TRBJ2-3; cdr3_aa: CSARGYPDTQYF; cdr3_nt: TGCAGTGCTAGGGGTTATCCAGATACGCAGTATTTT
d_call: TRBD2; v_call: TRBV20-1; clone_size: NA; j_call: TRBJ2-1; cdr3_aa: CSAGLAGGNIWEQFF; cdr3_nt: TGCAGTGCTGGTCTAGCGGGAGGTAATATATGGGAGCAGTTCTTC
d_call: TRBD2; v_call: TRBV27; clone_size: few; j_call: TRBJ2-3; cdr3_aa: CASSLRGGLDTQYF; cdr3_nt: TGTGCCAGCAGTTTACGGGGGGGCTTAGATACGCAGTATTTT
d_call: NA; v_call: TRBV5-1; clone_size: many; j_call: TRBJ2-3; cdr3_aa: CASNVGGDTQYF; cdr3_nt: TGCGCCAGCAACGTGGGGGGAGATACGCAGTATTTT
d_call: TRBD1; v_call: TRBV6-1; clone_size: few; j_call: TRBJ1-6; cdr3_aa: CASRELDRGESPLHF; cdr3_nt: TGTGCCAGCAGGGAGTTGGACAGGGGGGAATCACCCCTCCACTTT
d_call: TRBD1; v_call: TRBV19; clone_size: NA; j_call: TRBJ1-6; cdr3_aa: CASSLSGTGFRSYNSPLHF; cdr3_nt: TGTGCCAGTAGTTTGTCCGGGACAGGGTTTCGCTCCTATAATTCACCCCTCCACTTT
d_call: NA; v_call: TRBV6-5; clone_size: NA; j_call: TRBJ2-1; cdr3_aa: CASRRPRGEQFF; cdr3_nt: TGTGCCAGCAGACGGCCCCGGGGTGAGCAGTTCTTC
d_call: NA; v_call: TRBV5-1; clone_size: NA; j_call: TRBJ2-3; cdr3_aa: CASSWVDIRDTQYF; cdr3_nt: TGCGCCAGCAGCTGGGTGGATATACGAGATACGCAGTATTTT
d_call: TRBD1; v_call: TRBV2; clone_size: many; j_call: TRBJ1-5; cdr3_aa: CASSRTGGEQPQHF; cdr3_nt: TGTGCCAGCAGCCGGACAGGGGGAGAACAGCCCCAGCATTTT